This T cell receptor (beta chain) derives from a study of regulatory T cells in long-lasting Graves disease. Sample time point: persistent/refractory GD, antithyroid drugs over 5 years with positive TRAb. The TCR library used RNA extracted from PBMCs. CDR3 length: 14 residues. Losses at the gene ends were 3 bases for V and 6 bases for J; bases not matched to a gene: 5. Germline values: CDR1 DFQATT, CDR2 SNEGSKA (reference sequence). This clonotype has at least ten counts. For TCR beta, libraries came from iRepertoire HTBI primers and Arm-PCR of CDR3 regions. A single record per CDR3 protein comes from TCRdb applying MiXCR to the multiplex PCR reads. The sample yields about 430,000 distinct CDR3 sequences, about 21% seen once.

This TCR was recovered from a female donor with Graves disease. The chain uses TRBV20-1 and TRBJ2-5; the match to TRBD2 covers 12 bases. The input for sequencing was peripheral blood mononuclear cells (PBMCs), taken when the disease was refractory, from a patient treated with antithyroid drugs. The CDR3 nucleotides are TGCAGTGCTAGGTCTAGCGGGAGGGCAAAGACCCAGTACTTC. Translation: CSARSSGRAKTQYF.